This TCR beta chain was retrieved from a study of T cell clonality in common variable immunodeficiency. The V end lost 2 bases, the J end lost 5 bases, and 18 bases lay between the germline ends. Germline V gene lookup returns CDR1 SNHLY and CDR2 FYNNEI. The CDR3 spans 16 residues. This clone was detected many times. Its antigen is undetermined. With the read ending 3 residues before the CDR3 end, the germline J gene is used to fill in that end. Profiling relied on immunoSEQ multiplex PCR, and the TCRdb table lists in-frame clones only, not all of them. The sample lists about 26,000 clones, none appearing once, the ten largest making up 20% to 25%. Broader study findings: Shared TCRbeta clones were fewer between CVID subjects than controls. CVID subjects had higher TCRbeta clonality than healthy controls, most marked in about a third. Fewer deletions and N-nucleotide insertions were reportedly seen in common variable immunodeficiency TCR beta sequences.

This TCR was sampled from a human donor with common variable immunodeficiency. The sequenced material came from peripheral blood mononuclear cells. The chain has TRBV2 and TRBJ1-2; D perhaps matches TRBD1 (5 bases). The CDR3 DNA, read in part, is TGTGCCAGCAGTGAACGAGGAGTGAGGGGAGAATATGGC. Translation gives CASSERGVRGEYG. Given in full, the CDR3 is CASSERGVRGEYGYTF. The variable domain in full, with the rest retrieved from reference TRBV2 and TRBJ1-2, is EPEVTQTPSHQVTQMGQEVILRCVPISNHLYFYWYRQILGQKVEFLVSFYNNEISEKSEIFDDQFSVERPDGSNFTLKIRSTKLEDSAMYFCASSERGVRGEYGYTFGSGTRLTVV.